This TCR beta chain was documented in a study of blood T cell repertoires in COVID-19. Per the original methods: Researchers report that nucleated cell counts were estimated from reference gene primer amplification. The assay was immunoSEQ multiplex PCR, and TCRdb's table has in-frame clones only and misses some. That table is the source of V, J and clone size, and D and trimming were worked out from the DNA. The repertoire holds under 300,000 clones, with about 87% as singletons. The germline CDR1 and CDR2 sequences are LNHDA and SQIVND (reference sequence). The CDR3 is 14 amino acids. V lost 4 bases to trimming and J lost 7 bases; unmatched junction nucleotides: 5.

This chain uses TRBV19 with TRBJ1-4; 8 positions agree with TRBD1. This TCR came from a woman between 40 and 55 years old with acute COVID-19. Sequences were obtained from PBMCs or T cells enriched from blood (not recorded which). The DNA for the CDR3 is TGTGCCAGTAGTAGGACAGGGCGGGGTGAAAAACTGTTTTTT. Protein product: CASSRTGRGEKLFF.